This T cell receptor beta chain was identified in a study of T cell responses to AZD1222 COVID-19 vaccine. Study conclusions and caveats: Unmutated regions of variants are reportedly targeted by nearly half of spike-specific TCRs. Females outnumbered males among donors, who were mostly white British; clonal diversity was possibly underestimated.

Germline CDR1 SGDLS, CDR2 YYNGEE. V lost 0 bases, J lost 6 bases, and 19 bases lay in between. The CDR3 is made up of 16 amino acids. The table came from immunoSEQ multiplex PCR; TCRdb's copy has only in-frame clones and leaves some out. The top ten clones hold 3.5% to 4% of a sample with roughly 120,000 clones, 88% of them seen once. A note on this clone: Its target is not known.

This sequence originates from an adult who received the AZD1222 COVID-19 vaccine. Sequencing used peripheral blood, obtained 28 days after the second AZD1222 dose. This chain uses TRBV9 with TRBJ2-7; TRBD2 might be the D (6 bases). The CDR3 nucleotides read TGTGCCAGCAGCGTAGCTTCCCGACTAGATGAAGGCGAGCAGTACTTC. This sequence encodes CASSVASRLDEGEQYF.